The source of this T cell receptor (beta chain) is a study of regulatory T cells in long-lasting Graves disease. This clonotype was recorded at least ten times. Arm-PCR of CDR3 regions with iRepertoire HTBI primers generated TCR beta libraries. TCRdb analysed the multiplex PCR reads with MiXCR anew, one entry per CDR3 protein. The top ten hold about 10% of the sample, which has roughly 420,000 distinct CDR3 sequences, around 15% seen once. Time point here: newly diagnosed GD, antithyroid drugs for less than 3 months. Preparation of the TCR library used RNA extracted from PBMCs. Graves' disease diagnosis was established per American Thyroid Association guidelines. These data were likewise used in another study, on T cells in Graves' hyperthyroidism and ophthalmopathy. That source notes: Patients aged 18 to 65 had newly diagnosed hyperthyroidism lasting under 2 months. Patients showing uncontrolled infection, other autoimmune disease, pregnancy or lactation were ineligible.

The sample was peripheral blood mononuclear cells (PBMCs), taken at new diagnosis, from a patient treated with antithyroid drugs. The origin of this receptor is a woman aged 30 to 39 with Graves disease.

The CDR3 nucleotides are TGTGCCAGCAGCCCGCACAGCGGGAGACGCACAGATACGCAGTATTTT. It encodes CASSPHSGRRTDTQYF. The chain carries TRBV11-2 and TRBJ2-3; 8 nucleotides align to TRBD2. The CDR3 consists of 16 residues. Germline CDR1 is SGHAT and CDR2 is FQNNGV. V lost 5 bases to trimming and J lost 1 base; unmatched junction nucleotides: 8.